Listed below are T cell receptor beta chains from one sample, sequenced in a study of cytomegalovirus exposure and HLA in healthy donors. Measured with immunoSEQ multiplex PCR; TCRdb has only the in-frame clones, and not every one. The profile shows some 190,000 clones, about nine tenths of them singletons. The sequencing input was PBMCs. Source of these receptors: a boy under 10 years old in good health and CMV-seronegative. Each CDR3 is given with its conserved first and last residue. A D gene is named only where the DNA matches it firmly.

>TRBD1|TRBV7-9|TRBJ1-1
CASSSTLLDRVDTEAFF
TGTGCCAGCAGCTCCACCCTATTAGACAGGGTCGACACTGAAGCTTTCTTT
>TRBD2|TRBV5-6|TRBJ2-1
CASSKGLAQYNEQFF
TGTGCCAGCAGTAAAGGACTAGCTCAATACAATGAGCAGTTCTTC
>-|TRBV28|TRBJ1-1
CASSLNPGAGGTEAFF
TGTGCCAGCAGTTTAAACCCAGGGGCCGGGGGGACTGAAGCTTTCTTT
>-|TRBV19|TRBJ2-7
CASSSLTNYNEQYF
TGTGCCAGTAGTAGCCTAACTAACTACAACGAGCAGTACTTC
>-|TRBV7-9|TRBJ2-2
CASSFLSGGHGTGELFF
TGTGCCAGCAGCTTTCTTTCCGGGGGGCATGGGACCGGGGAGCTGTTTTTT
>TRBD2|TRBV30|TRBJ2-5
CAWSQLTSGGGETQYF
TGTGCCTGGAGTCAATTAACTAGCGGTGGGGGAGAGACCCAGTACTTC
>-|TRBV12-5|TRBJ2-1
CASAQDSPGQFF
TGTGCTAGTGCCCAGGACTCCCCGGGGCAGTTCTTC
>-|TRBV28|TRBJ1-1
CASSQVRGGDTEAFF
TGTGCCAGCAGTCAGGTTCGGGGGGGGGACACTGAAGCTTTCTTT
>-|TRBV6-6|TRBJ2-7
CVTRSQIDYEQYF
TGTGTCACTCGGAGCCAGATAGACTACGAGCAGTACTTC
>-|TRBV18|TRBJ2-5
CASSPGLNIRETQYF
TGTGCCAGCTCACCAGGTCTCAACATACGAGAGACCCAGTACTTC
>TRBD1|TRBV28|TRBJ1-2
CASSLPGQPGGYTF
TGTGCCAGCAGTCTGCCGGGACAGCCGGGTGGCTACACCTTC
>-|TRBV5-1|TRBJ2-1
CASSLATGRDSYNEQFF
TGCGCCAGCAGCTTGGCCACGGGGCGGGACTCCTACAATGAGCAGTTCTTC